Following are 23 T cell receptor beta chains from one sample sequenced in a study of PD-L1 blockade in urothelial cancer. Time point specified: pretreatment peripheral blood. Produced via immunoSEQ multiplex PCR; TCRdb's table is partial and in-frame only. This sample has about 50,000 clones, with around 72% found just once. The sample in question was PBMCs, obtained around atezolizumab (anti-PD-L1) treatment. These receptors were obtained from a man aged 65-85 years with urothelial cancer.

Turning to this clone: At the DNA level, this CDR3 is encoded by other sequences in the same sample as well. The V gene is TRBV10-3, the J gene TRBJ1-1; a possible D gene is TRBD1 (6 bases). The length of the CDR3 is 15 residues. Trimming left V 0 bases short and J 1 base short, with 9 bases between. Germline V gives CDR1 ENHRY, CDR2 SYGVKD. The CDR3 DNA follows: TGTGCCATCAGTGAGTCGGACAGAGGGAACACTGAAGCTTTCTTT. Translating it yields CAISESDRGNTEAFF.

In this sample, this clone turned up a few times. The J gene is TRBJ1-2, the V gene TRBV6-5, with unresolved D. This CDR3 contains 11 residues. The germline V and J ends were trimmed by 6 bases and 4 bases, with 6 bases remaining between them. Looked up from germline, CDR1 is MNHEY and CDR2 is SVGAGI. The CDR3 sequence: CASRTSYGYTF. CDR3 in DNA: TGTGCCAGCAGGACAAGCTATGGCTACACCTTC.

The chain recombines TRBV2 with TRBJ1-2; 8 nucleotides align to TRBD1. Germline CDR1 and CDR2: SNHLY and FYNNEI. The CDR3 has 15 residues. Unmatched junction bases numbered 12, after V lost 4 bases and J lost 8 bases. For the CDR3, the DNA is TGTGCCAGCAGTGTACAAAAGGGACAGGCCCTCGGCTACACCTTC. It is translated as CASSVQKGQALGYTF.

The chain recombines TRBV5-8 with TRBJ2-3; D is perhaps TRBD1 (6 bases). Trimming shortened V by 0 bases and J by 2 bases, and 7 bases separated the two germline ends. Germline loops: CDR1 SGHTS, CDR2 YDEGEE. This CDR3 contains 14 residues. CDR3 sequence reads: CASSLDRATDTQYF. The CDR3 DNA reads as TGTGCCAGCAGCTTGGACAGGGCCACAGATACGCAGTATTTT.

Here the CDR3 reads CASQAFRDGEVAFF. CDR3 DNA: TGTGCCAGCCAGGCCTTTAGAGACGGGGAGGTAGCTTTCTTT. J is TRBJ1-1 and V is TRBV27; no clear D. V was shortened by 8 bases and J by 10 bases, with 23 bases between the two germline ends. The germline gives CDR1 MNHEY, CDR2 SMNVEV (reference sequence). The CDR3 sequence is 14 residues long.

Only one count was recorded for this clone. CDR3 DNA: TGTGCCAGTAGTATTAACAGACGGTTAGGGCCCCAGCATTTT. Translated, it gives CASSINRRLGPQHF. This chain connects TRBV19 to TRBJ1-5; D is uncertain. Trimming removed 3 bases from V and 9 bases from J, with 15 bases in between. This CDR3 region has 14 residues. Germline V gene lookup returns CDR1 LNHDA and CDR2 SQIVND (reference sequence).

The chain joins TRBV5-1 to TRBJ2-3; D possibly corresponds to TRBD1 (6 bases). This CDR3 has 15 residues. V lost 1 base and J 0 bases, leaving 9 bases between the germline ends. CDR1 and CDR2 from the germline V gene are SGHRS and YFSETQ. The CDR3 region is CASSLSGHSTDTQYF. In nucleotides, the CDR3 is TGCGCCAGCAGCTTGTCGGGACACAGCACAGATACGCAGTATTTT.

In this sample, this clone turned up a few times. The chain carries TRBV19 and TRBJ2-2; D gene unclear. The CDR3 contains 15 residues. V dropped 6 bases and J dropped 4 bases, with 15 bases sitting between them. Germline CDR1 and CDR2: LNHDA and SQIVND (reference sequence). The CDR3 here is CASRSVSYSTGELFF. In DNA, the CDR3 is TGTGCCAGTAGGTCTGTTTCGTATTCCACCGGGGAGCTGTTTTTT.

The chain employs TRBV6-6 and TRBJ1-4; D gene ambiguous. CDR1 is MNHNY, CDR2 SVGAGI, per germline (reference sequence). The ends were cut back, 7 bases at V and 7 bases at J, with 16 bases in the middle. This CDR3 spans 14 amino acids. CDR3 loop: CASTHGSAIEKLFF. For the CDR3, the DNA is TGTGCCAGCACCCACGGCTCAGCGATTGAAAAACTGTTTTTT.

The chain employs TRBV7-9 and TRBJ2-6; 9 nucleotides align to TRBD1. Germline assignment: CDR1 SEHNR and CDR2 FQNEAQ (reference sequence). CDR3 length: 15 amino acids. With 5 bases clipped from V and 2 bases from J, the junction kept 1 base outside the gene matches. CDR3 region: CASSRTGAGANVLTF. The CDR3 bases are TGTGCCAGCAGCCGGACAGGGGCTGGGGCCAACGTCCTGACTTTC.

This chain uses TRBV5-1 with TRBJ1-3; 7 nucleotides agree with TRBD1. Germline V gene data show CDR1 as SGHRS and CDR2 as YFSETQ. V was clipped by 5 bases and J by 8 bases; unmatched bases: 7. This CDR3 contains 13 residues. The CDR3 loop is CASSYDRADTIYF. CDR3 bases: TGCGCCAGCAGTTACGACAGGGCAGACACCATATATTTT. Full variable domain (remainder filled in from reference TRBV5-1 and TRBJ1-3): KAGVTQTPRYLIKTRGQQVTLSCSPISGHRSVSWYQQTPGQGLQFLFEYFSETQRNKGNFPGRFSGRQFSNSRSEMNVSTLELGDSALYLCASSYDRADTIYFGEGSWLTVV.

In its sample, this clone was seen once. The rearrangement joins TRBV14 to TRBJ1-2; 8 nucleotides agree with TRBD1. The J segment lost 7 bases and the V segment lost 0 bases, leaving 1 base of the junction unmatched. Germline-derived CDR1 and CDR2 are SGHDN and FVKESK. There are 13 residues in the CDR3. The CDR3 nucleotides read TGTGCCAGCAGCCAAGACAGGGGGCTTGGCTACACCTTC. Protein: CASSQDRGLGYTF.

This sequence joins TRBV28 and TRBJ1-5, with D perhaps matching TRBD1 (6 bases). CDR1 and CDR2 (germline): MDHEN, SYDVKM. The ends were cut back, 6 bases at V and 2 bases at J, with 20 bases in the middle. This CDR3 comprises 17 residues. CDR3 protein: CASSLSWGGQGNQPQHF. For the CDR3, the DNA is TGTGCCAGCAGCCTCTCCTGGGGGGGCCAAGGCAATCAGCCCCAGCATTTT. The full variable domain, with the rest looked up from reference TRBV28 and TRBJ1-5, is DVKVTQSSRYLVKRTGEKVFLECVQDMDHENMFWYRQDPGLGLRLIYFSYDVKMKEKGDIPEGYSVSREKKERFSLILESASTNQTSMYLCASSLSWGGQGNQPQHFGDGTRLSIL.

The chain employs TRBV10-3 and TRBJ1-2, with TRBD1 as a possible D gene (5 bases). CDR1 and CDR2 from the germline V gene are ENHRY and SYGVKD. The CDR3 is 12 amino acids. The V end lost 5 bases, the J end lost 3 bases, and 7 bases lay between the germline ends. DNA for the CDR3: TGTGCCATCAGTCCGGGGGACTATGGCTACACCTTC. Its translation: CAISPGDYGYTF.

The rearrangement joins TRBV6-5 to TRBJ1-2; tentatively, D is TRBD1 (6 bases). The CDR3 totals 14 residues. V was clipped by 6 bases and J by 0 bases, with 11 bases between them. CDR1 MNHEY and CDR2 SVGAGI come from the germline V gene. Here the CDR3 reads CASSLQGPNYGYTF. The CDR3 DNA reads TGTGCCAGCAGCCTTCAGGGGCCTAACTATGGCTACACCTTC.

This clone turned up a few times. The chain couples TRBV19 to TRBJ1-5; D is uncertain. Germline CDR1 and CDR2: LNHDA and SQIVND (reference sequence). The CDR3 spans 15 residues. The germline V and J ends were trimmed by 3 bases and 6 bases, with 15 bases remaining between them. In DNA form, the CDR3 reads TGTGCCAGTAGTATTGTAGAGGGCCCAGGTCAGCCCCAGCATTTT. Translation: CASSIVEGPGQPQHF.

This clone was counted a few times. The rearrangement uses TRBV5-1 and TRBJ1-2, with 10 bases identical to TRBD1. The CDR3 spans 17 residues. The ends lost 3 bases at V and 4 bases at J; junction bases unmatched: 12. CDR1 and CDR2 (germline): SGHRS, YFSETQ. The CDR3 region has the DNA TGCGCCAGCAGCTCCGTCCCGGGACAGGGGTTGACCTATGGCTACACCTTC. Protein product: CASSSVPGQGLTYGYTF.

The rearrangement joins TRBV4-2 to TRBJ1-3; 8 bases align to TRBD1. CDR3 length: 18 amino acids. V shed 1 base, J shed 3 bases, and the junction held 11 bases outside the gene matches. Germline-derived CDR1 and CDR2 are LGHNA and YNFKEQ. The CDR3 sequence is CASSQALGQGFFGNTIYF. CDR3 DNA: TGTGCCAGCAGCCAAGCACTTGGACAGGGTTTTTTTGGAAACACCATATATTTT.

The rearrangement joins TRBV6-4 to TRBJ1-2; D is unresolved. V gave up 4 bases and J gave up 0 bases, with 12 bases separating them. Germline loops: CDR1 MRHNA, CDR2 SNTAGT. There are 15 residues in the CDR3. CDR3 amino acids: CASSGNVGANYGYTF. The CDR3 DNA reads TGTGCCAGCAGTGGAAACGTTGGAGCTAACTATGGCTACACCTTC.

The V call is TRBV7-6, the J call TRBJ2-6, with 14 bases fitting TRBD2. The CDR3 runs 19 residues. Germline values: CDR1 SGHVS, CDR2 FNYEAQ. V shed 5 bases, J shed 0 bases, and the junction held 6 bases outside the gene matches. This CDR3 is CASSPGLAGGNSGANVLTF. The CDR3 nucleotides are TGTGCCAGCAGCCCTGGACTAGCGGGAGGAAACTCTGGGGCCAACGTCCTGACTTTC.

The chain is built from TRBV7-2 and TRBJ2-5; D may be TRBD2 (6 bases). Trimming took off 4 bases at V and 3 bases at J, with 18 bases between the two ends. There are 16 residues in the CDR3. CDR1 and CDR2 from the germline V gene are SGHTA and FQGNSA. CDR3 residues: CASSSFSGGAKETQYF. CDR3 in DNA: TGTGCCAGCAGCTCATTTTCTGGCGGGGCAAAAGAGACCCAGTACTTC.

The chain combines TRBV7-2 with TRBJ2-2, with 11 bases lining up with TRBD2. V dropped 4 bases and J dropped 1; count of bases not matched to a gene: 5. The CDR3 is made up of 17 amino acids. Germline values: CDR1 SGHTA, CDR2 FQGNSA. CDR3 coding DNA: TGTGCCAGCAGCTCTTCTAGCGGGGGGCTGAACACCGGGGAGCTGTTTTTT. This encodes CASSSSSGGLNTGELFF.

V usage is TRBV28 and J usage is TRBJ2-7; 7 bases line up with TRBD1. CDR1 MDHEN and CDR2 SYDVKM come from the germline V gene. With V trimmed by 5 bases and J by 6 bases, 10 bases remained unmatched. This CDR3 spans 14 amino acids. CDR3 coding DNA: TGTGCCAGCAGTCTAAGACAGGGCAGGTCCGAGCAGTACTTC. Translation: CASSLRQGRSEQYF.